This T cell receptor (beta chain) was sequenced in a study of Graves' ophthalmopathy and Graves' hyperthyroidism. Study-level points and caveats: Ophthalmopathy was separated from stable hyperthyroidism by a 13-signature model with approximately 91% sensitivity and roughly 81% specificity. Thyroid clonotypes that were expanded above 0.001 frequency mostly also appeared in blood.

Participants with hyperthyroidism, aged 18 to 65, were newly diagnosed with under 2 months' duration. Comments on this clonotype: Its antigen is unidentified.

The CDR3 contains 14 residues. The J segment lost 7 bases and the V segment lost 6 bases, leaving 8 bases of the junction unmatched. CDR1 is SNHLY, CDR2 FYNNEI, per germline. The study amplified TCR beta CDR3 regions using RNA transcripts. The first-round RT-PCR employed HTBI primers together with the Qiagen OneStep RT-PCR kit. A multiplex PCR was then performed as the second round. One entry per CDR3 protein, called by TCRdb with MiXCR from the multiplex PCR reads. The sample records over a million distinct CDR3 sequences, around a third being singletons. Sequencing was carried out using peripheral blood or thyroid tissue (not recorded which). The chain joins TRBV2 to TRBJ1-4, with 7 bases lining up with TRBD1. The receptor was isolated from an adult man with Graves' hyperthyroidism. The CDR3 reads CASRARQGGEKLFF. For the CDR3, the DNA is TGTGCCAGCAGGGCACGACAGGGTGGTGAAAAACTGTTTTTT.